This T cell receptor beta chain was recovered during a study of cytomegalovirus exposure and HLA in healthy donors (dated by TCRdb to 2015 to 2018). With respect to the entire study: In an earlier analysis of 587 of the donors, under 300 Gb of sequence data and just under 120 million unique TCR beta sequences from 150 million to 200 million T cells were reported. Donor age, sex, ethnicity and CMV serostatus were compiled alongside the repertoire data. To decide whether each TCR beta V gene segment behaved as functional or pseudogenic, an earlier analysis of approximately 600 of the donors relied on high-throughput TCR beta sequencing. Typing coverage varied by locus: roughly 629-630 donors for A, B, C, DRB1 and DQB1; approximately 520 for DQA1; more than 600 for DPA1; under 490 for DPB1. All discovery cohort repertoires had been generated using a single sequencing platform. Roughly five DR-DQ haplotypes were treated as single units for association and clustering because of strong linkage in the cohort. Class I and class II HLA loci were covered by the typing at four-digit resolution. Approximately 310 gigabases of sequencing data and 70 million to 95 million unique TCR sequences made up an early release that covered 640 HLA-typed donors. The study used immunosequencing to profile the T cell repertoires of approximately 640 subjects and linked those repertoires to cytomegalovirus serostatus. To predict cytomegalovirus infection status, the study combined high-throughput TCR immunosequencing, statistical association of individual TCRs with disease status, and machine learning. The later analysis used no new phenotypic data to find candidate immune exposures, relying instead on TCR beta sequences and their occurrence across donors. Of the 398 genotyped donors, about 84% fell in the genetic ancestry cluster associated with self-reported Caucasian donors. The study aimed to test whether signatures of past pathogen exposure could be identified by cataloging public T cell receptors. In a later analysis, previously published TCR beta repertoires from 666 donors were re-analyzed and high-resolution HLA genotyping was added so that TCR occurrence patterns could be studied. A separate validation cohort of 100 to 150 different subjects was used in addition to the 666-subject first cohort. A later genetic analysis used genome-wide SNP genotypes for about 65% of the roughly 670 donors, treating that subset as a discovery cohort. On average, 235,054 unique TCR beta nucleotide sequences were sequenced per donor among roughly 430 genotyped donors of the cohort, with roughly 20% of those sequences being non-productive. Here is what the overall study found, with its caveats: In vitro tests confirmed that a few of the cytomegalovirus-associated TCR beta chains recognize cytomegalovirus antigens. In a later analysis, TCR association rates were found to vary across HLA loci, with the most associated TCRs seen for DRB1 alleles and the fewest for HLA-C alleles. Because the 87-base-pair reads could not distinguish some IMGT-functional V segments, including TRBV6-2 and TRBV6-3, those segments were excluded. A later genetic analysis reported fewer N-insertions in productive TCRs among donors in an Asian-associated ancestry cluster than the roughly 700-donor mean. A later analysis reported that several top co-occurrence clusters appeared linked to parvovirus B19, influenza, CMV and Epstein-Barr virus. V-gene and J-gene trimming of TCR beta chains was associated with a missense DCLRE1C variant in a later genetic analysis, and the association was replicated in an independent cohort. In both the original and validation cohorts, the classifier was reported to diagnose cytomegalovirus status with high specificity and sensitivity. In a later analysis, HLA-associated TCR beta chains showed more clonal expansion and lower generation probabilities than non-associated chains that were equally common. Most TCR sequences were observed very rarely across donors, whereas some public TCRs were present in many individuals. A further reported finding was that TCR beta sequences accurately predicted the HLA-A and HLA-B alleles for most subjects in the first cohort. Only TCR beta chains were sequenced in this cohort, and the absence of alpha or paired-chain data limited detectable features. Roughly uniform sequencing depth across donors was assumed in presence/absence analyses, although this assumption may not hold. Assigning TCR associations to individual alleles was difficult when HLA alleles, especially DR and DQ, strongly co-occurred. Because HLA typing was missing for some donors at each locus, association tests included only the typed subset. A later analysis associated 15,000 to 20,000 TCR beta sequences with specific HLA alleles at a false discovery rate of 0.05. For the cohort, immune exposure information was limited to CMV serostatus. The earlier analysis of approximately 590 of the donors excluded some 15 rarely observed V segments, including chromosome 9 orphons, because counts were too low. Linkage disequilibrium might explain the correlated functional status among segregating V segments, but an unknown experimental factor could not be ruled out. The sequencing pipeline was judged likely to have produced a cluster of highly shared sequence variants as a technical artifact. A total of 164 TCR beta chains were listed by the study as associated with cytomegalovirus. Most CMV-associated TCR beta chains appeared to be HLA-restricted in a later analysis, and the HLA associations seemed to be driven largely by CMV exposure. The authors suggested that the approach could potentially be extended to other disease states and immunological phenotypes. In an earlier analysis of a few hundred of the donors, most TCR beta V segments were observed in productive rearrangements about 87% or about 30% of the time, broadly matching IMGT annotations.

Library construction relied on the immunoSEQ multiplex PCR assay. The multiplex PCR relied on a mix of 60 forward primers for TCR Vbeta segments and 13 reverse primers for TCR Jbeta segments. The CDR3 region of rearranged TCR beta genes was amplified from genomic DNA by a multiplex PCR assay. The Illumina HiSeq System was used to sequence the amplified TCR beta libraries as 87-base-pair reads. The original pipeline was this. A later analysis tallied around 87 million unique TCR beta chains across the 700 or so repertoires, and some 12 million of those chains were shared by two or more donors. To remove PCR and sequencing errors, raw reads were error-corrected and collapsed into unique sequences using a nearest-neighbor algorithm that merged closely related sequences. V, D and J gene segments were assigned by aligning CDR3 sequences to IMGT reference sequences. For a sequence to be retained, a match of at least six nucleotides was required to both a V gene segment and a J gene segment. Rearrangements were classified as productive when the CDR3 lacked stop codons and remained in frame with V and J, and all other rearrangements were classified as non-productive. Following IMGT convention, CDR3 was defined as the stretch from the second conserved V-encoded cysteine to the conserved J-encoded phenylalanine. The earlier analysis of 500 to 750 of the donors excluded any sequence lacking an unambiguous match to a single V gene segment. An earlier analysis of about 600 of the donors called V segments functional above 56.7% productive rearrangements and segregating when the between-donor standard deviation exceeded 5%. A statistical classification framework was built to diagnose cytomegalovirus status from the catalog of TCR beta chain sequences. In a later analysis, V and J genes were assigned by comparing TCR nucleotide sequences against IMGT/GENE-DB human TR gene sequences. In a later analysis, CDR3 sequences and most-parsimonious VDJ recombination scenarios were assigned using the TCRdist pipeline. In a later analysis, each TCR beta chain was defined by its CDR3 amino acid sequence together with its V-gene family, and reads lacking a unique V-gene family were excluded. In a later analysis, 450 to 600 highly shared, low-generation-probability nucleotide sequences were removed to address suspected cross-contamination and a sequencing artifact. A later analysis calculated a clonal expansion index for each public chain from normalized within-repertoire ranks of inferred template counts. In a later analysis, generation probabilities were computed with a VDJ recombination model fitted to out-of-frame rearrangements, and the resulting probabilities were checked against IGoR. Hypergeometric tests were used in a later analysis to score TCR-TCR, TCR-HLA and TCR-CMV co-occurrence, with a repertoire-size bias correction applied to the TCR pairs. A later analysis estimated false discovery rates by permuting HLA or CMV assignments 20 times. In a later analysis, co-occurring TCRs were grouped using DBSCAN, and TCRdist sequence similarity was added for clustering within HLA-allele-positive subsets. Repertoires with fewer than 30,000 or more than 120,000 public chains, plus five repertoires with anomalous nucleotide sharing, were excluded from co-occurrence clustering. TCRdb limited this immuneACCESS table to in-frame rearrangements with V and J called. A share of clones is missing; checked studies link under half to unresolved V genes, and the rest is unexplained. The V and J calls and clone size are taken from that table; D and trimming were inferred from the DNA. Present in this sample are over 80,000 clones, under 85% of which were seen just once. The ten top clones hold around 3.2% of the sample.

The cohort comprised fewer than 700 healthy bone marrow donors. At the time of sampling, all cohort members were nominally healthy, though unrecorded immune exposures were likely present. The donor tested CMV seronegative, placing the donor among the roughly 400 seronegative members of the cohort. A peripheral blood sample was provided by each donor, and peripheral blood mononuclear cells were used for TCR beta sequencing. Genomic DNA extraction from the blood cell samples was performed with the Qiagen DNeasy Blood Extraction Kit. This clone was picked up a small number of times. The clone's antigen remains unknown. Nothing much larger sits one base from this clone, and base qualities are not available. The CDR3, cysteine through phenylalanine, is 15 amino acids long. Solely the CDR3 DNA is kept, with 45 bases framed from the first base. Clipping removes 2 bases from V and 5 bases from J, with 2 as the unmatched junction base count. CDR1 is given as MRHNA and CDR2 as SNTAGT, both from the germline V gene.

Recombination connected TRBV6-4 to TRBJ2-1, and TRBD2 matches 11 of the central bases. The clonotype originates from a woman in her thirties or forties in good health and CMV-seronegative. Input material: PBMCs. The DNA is TGTGCCAGCAGTGACGGGACTAGCGGTAACAATGAGCAGTTCTTC. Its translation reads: CASSDGTSGNNEQFF.